This TCR beta chain was identified during a study of CD8 T cells in ankylosing spondylitis. This clonotype was detected many times. The antigen remains unidentified. By quantitative 5'-RACE with molecular barcodes, the TCR beta libraries were made. TCRdb used MiXCR to reprocess the 5' RACE reads, holding one entry per CDR3 protein. The repertoire has 100,000 or so distinct CDR3 sequences, around 8.5% of them found once; the top ten carry around 30%. Whole-study results and caveats: A motif of 7 to 9 highly homologous TCR beta variants was seen as apparently characteristic of ankylosing spondylitis blood. Prior literature has documented some motif variants in synovial fluid and blood from reactive arthritis. Disease-linked clones, CD8+, were relatively rare in peripheral blood. Reportedly, significant enrichment of disease-linked clones occurred in matched ankylosing spondylitis synovial fluid.

The clonotype originates from a male donor with ankylosing spondylitis. Sequenced material: blood, either unsorted or a sorted T cell fraction (not recorded which).

The CDR3 region has the DNA TGTGCCATCAGCCCAGCGGGCACCGGGGAGCTGTTTTTT. Protein sequence: CAISPAGTGELFF. The V gene is TRBV10-3, the J gene TRBJ2-2, with D maybe TRBD2 (6 bases). Deletions cut 6 bases from V and 4 bases from J, with 9 bases between. Germline-derived CDR1 and CDR2 are ENHRY and SYGVKD. This CDR3 is 13 amino acids long.